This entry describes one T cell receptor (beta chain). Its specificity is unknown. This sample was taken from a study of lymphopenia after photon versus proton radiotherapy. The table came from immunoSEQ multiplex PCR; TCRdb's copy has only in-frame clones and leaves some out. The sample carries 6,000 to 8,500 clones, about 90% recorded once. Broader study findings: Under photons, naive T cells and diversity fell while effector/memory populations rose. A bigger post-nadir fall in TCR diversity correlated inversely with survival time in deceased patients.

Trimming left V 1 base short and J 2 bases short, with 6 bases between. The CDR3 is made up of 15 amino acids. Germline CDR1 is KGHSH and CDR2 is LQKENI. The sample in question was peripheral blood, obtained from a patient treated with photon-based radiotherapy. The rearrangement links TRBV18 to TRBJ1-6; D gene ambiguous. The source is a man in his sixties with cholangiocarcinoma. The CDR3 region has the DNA TGTGCCAGCTCACCACAGGACCCCTATAATTCACCCCTCCACTTT. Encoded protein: CASSPQDPYNSPLHF.